Sequencing of this T cell receptor beta chain was carried out in a study of shared clonotypes between healthy human individuals. Profiling relied on immunoSEQ multiplex PCR, and the TCRdb table lists in-frame clones only, not all of them. Altogether about 1,900,000 clones are present, around 96% being singletons, with the ten largest covering around 1.2%. Findings and caveats of the study: The represented genetic and exposure-history diversity was limited by the small number of donors.

Naive CD8 cells lacked CD45RO and underwent positive selection for CCR7, leaving out terminally differentiated effector memory CD45RA+ cells. V lost 3 bases, J lost 3 bases, and 4 bases stayed unmatched. CDR3 length equals 15 residues. The germline CDR1 and CDR2 sequences are MNHEY and SVGAGI. Turning to this clone: Its antigen is unknown.

The sequenced material came from naive CD8+ T cells sorted from blood. The chain uses TRBV6-5 and TRBJ2-7, with 11 bases that match TRBD2. This clonotype was sampled from a man aged 18 to 30 in good health. The CDR3: CASSYNSGRDYEQYF. The CDR3 coding sequence is TGTGCCAGCAGTTATAATAGCGGGAGGGACTACGAGCAGTACTTC.